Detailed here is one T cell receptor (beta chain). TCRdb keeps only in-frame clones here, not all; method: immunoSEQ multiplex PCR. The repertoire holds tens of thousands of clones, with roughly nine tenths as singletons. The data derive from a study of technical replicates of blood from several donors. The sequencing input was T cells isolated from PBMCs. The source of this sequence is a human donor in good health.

The CDR3, as DNA: TGTGCCAGCACCCGAGGGGGCGAGGGATTTGAAAAACTGTTTTTT. Translation: CASTRGGEGFEKLFF. V usage is TRBV6-1 and J usage is TRBJ1-4; 7 bases map to TRBD1. CDR3 length: 15 amino acids. V gave up 7 bases and J gave up 7 bases; unmatched junction bases: 12. In germline, CDR1 is MNHNS, CDR2 SASEGT.